Given below is one T cell receptor (beta chain) in context. Its antigen is not identified. The sample is drawn from a study of cytomegalovirus exposure and HLA in healthy donors. Overall study results and limits: Researchers counted about 150 TCR beta chains as cytomegalovirus-associated.

Both 60 Vbeta primers and 13 Jbeta primers went into the PCR. Some clones are missing from TCRdb's copy, which holds only in-frame ones; the method was immunoSEQ multiplex PCR. Of approximately 190,000 clones listed, 60% to 80% were seen once; the top ten hold 2.1%. Per the germline V gene, CDR1 is ENHRY and CDR2 is SYGVKD. This CDR3 has 14 residues. The trim removed 5 bases at V and 1 base at J, leaving 4 bases unmatched. The chain employs TRBV10-3 and TRBJ2-7; 8 bases align to TRBD1. The TCR sequence derives from a woman younger than 45 in good health and CMV-seropositive. Sequencing was carried out using PBMCs. This CDR3 reads CAISLTGGSYEQYF. The CDR3 DNA reads as TGTGCCATCAGTTTAACAGGGGGGTCCTACGAGCAGTACTTC.